This TCR beta chain emerged from a study of T cell changes during pregnancy in multiple sclerosis. Germline CDR1 reads MNHNY; CDR2 reads SVGAGI (reference sequence). Trimming removed 2 bases from V and 3 bases from J; junction bases left unmatched: 10. CDR3 size: 16 residues. Repertoires were generated with immunoSEQ multiplex PCR, while TCRdb's copy carries only in-frame clones and drops some. The table lists some 85,000 clones, more than 90% of them singletons, with roughly 1.1% in the top ten. The chain employs TRBV6-6 and TRBJ2-7, with 7 nucleotides matching TRBD2. The clonotype comes from a female donor with multiple sclerosis, enrolled in a pregnancy study. The input for sequencing was peripheral blood, taken in the second trimester of pregnancy. The CDR3 sequence: CASSYVWEGSFYEQYF. CDR3 nucleotides: TGTGCCAGCAGTTACGTATGGGAGGGCTCCTTCTACGAGCAGTACTTC.